This T cell receptor beta chain was observed in a study of blood T cell repertoires in COVID-19. Assay: immunoSEQ multiplex PCR; the TCRdb copy retains only in-frame clones and omits some. The sample lists under 250,000 clones; over 80% were seen once. Germline-derived CDR1 and CDR2 are MNHEY and SMNVEV (reference sequence). V lost 6 bases to trimming and J lost 6 bases; unmatched junction nucleotides: 19. The CDR3 runs to 17 residues. The genes are TRBV27 and TRBJ1-2; 7 bases map to TRBD1. Specimen: peripheral blood. The source is a woman in her 70s with active or convalescent COVID-19. DNA for the CDR3: TGTGCCAGCAGCGACCCGGGACAGTCACACGGTCGTCATGGCTACACCTTC. Residues: CASSDPGQSHGRHGYTF.